The clone carrying this T cell receptor (beta chain) was observed once. The sample originates from a study of shared T cell receptors in the human thymus. Clones were sequenced by immunoSEQ multiplex PCR, and TCRdb holds only the in-frame ones, with some missing. The sample includes about 660,000 clones, 88% of them seen just once. Germline assignment: CDR1 SGHVS and CDR2 FNYEAQ. Trimming shortened V by 1 base and J by 2 bases, and 15 bases separated the two germline ends. The CDR3 spans 17 residues. A further study also used this sample, focusing on human thymus T cells. That work states: The source of the thymus tissue was resections taken during corrective heart surgery.

Sequencing was done on a sample of thymocytes. The sequence derives from a boy in the first two years of life with a congenital heart defect. The chain has TRBV7-6 and TRBJ1-5, with D perhaps TRBD1 (5 bases). The CDR3 DNA reads TGTGCCAGCAGCTTAGTGAAGACCGCCAGGGGCAATCAGCCCCAGCATTTT. Translated, it gives CASSLVKTARGNQPQHF. The full variable domain, with the rest looked up from reference TRBV7-6 and TRBJ1-5, is GAGVSQSPRYKVTKRGQDVALRCDPISGHVSLYWYRQALGQGPEFLTYFNYEAQQDKSGLPNDRFSAERPEGSISTLTIQRTEQRDSAMYRCASSLVKTARGNQPQHFGDGTRLSIL.